This TCR beta chain was obtained from a study of radiotherapy plus CTLA-4 blockade in lung cancer. Study-wide background: Patients showed objective responses in approximately 17% of cases and disease control in under 35%.

Of note for this clone: Antigen unknown. The junction departs from germline at one end; a sequencing error may be responsible.

Focal radiation plus CTLA-4 blockade with ipilimumab was administered to patients who had chemo-refractory metastatic non-small-cell lung cancer. Germline V CDR1 and CDR2: MNHEY, SVGAGI. The CDR3 totals 15 residues. Findings and caveats of the study: Alongside interferon-beta, early blood T cell clone dynamics were reportedly the best predictor of response. Blood saw expansion of tumor-derived TCR clones after radiotherapy plus ipilimumab.

Sequencing used immunoSEQ multiplex PCR; TCRdb keeps in-frame clones, though not all of them. The sample carries 75,000 to 80,000 clones, more than 85% recorded once. The sequence was obtained from a human donor with non-small cell lung cancer who had stable disease on radiotherapy plus ipilimumab. The sequencing here drew on peripheral blood, taken from a patient treated with radiotherapy plus ipilimumab. This rearrangement joins TRBV6-5 to TRBJ2-7, with 9 bases fitting TRBD2. Here the CDR3 reads CASGYSRGTSHEQYF. The CDR3 coding sequence is TGTGCCAGCGGTTACTCCCGAGGGACTAGCCATGAGCAGTACTTC.